Given below is one T cell receptor beta chain in context. No antigen is known for it. There are no base qualities to consult, and no much larger clone falls within one base. The data are from a study of blood T cell repertoires in COVID-19 (dated by TCRdb to 2020 to 2022). Looking at the study overall: Samples covering the acute and convalescent phases of COVID-19 were provided by collaborators in the United States, Italy and Spain. The prospective study material was composed of cDNA or gDNA derived from T cells, B-cell-depleted T cells, or PBMCs. Subjects who had been exposed to COVID-19, were actively infected with it, or had recovered from it provided the deeply sampled blood TCRbeta repertoires that made up the dataset. A freely available public database, intended as a resource for researchers studying the immune response to SARS-CoV-2, is where the repertoires were released. The samples were drawn from two sources: the first 160 participants of the ongoing ImmuneRACE study, and some 1,300 subjects contributed by 6 global collaborators. A de-identified subject ID, COVID-19 status, age in years and sex were almost always included in the sample metadata. Where available, HLA class I and class II types were taken from metadata supplied by the sample provider and were not determined by assay-based typing. General study outcomes and caveats: The amount of clinical and demographic metadata varied by source and participant and was provided uncurated.

TCRbeta CDR3 regions were amplified from genomic DNA using the immunoSEQ Assay, a bias-controlled multiplex PCR. As for the authors' bioinformatics: The number of nucleated cells in each sample was estimated from the amplification of reference gene primers within the assay. Sequence reads were collapsed and filtered to measure the absolute abundance of every unique TCRbeta CDR3 rearrangement. Productive Simpson clonality was computed per sample as the square root of Simpson's diversity index over productive rearrangements. TCRdb's version of the immuneACCESS table is confined to in-frame rearrangements and falls short of the full clone set. An unresolved V gene accounts for under half of the shortfall where checked; the remainder is of unknown origin. The D gene and trimming were derived from the DNA, and the V and J assignments and clone size from that table. Within this sample are tens of thousands of clones, with around 91% of them counted one time only. Of the sample, 8% to 10% falls within the top ten clones.

Each collaborating institution followed its own protocols to collect whole blood in K2EDTA tubes. Collaborator samples were shipped for TCRbeta analysis as frozen whole blood, isolated PBMCs, or DNA extracted from either sample type. Input material: peripheral blood. The source is a man aged 45-65 years with active COVID-19.

In nucleotide form, the sequence is TGTGCCAGCAGTTCCGCTTATTCGACAGGGGCGGACGAGCAGTACTTC. This is translated as CASSSAYSTGADEQYF. The sequence links TRBV5-5 to TRBJ2-7; TRBD1 matches 8 bases in the middle. The CDR3 measures 16 amino acids from cysteine to phenylalanine. CDR3 DNA is the only sequence kept; it has 48 bases, read in frame from the first base. The V end gives up 5 bases and the J end 5 bases, leaving 15 bases in the junction not matched to a gene. For CDR1 and CDR2, the germline V gene (reference sequence) lists SGHKS and YYEKEE.